A selection of T cell receptor beta chains follows, all from one sample in a study of blood T cell repertoires in COVID-19. Measured with immunoSEQ multiplex PCR; TCRdb has only the in-frame clones, and not every one. The sample has a few hundred thousand clones; around 81% are singletons. The specimen sequenced was peripheral blood. These receptors came from a woman in her sixties with acute or convalescent COVID-19. Each CDR3 is given with its conserved first and last residue. D genes are given only for firm matches. Size is stated for part of the rows, as once, few or many counts, or as a class when the clone is expanded.

d_call: TRBD1; clone_size: -; v_call: TRBV12-3/TRBV12-4; j_call: TRBJ1-1; cdr3_nt: TGTGCCAGCAGTTTAAGGACAGGGACTGAAGCTTTCTTT; cdr3_aa: CASSLRTGTEAFF
d_call: TRBD1; clone_size: -; v_call: TRBV29-1; j_call: TRBJ1-1; cdr3_nt: TGCAGTGCGGAGGGTAGGGGGCCTCGGGTGGGCACTGAAGCTTTCTTT; cdr3_aa: CSAEGRGPRVGTEAFF
d_call: TRBD1; clone_size: -; v_call: TRBV27; j_call: TRBJ2-7; cdr3_nt: TGTGCCAGCAGAAGGGACAGGGGGCTTGGCTACGAGCAGTACTTC; cdr3_aa: CASRRDRGLGYEQYF
d_call: TRBD1; clone_size: -; v_call: TRBV19; j_call: TRBJ2-1; cdr3_nt: TGTGCCAGTAGTTACAGGGGGCGGGTTGAGCAGTTCTTC; cdr3_aa: CASSYRGRVEQFF
d_call: -; clone_size: -; v_call: TRBV19; j_call: TRBJ1-5; cdr3_nt: TGTGCCAGTAGTATAGTGGGGCAGGGTGGACAGCCCCAGCATTTT; cdr3_aa: CASSIVGQGGQPQHF
d_call: TRBD2; clone_size: -; v_call: TRBV5-1; j_call: TRBJ2-5; cdr3_nt: TGCGCCAGCAGCTTCAGCGGGGCTGAGACCCAGTACTTC; cdr3_aa: CASSFSGAETQYF
d_call: TRBD2; clone_size: few; v_call: TRBV7-8; j_call: TRBJ2-7; cdr3_nt: TGTGCCAGCAGCCCCCGAAGTAGCGGGACCTCCTACGAGCAGTACTTC; cdr3_aa: CASSPRSSGTSYEQYF
d_call: TRBD1; clone_size: -; v_call: TRBV13; j_call: TRBJ1-1; cdr3_nt: TGTGCCAGCAGCTTGCGGTGGGACAGGCCGAACACTGAAGCTTTCTTT; cdr3_aa: CASSLRWDRPNTEAFF
d_call: -; clone_size: -; v_call: TRBV5-4; j_call: TRBJ1-6; cdr3_nt: TGTGCCAGCAGCTTCAACCCCCGGAGTTCACCCCTCCACTTT; cdr3_aa: CASSFNPRSSPLHF
d_call: TRBD2; clone_size: few; v_call: TRBV15; j_call: TRBJ2-6; cdr3_nt: TGTGCCACCAGCAGAGTGAGAAATAGCGGGGGAATCTCCGGGGCCAACGTCCTGACTTTC; cdr3_aa: CATSRVRNSGGISGANVLTF
d_call: TRBD2; clone_size: -; v_call: TRBV30; j_call: TRBJ2-1; cdr3_nt: TGTGCCTGGACTAGCGGGGGGGACTTTGGTCAGTTCTTC; cdr3_aa: CAWTSGGDFGQFF
d_call: -; clone_size: -; v_call: TRBV2; j_call: TRBJ1-2; cdr3_nt: TGTGCCAGCAGTGATAATAGTGGCTACACCTTC; cdr3_aa: CASSDNSGYTF
d_call: -; clone_size: -; v_call: TRBV6-4; j_call: TRBJ1-2; cdr3_nt: TGTGCCAGCTGTAAAGGGGAAGATGGCTACACCTTC; cdr3_aa: CASCKGEDGYTF
d_call: TRBD2; clone_size: -; v_call: TRBV7-8; j_call: TRBJ2-7; cdr3_nt: TGTGCCAGCAGCCCCCTAACTAGCGGGGTAGGGTACGAGCAGTACTTC; cdr3_aa: CASSPLTSGVGYEQYF
d_call: -; clone_size: -; v_call: TRBV6-1; j_call: TRBJ2-3; cdr3_nt: TGTGCCAGCAGTGAAAGAAAGGGGACAGATACGCAGTATTTT; cdr3_aa: CASSERKGTDTQYF
d_call: -; clone_size: -; v_call: TRBV6-1; j_call: TRBJ1-2; cdr3_nt: TGTGCCAGCAGTGAGTCTGGGGCCATATATGGCTACACCTTC; cdr3_aa: CASSESGAIYGYTF
d_call: TRBD1; clone_size: once; v_call: TRBV11-1; j_call: TRBJ1-2; cdr3_nt: TGTGCCAGCAGCTTAGTAGCCGGACAGGGCGGTCGCTACACCTTC; cdr3_aa: CASSLVAGQGGRYTF